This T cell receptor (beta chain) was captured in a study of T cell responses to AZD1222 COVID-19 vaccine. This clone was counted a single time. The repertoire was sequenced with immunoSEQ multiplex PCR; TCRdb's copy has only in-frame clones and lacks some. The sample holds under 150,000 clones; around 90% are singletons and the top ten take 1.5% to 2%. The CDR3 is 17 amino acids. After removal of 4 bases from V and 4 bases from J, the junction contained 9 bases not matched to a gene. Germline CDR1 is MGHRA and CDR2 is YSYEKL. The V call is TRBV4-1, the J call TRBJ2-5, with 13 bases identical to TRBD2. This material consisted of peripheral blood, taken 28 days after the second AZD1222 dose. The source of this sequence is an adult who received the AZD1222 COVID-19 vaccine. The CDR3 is CASSLRTSGGAAETQYF. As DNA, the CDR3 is TGCGCCAGCAGCCTTCGTACTAGCGGGGGGGCCGCAGAGACCCAGTACTTC.